The next 6 T cell receptor beta chains were all read from a single sample in a study of spatial heterogeneity in lung cancer. Time point indicated: blood at routine non-recurrence follow-up after resection. Sequencing was performed on whole RNA extracted from tumor and nontumor lung tissue, or from frozen PBMC, and the material was left unsorted. One entry per CDR3 protein, called by TCRdb with MiXCR from the 5' RACE reads. In the table there are 50,000 to 60,000 distinct CDR3 sequences, around 7% of which are singletons. This specimen consisted of PBMCs, obtained at follow-up. The receptors here all came from a female donor with early-stage non-small cell lung cancer.

The CDR3 loop is CASSTNPPSTDTQYF. CDR3 bases: TGCGCCAGCAGCACCAACCCTCCCAGCACAGATACGCAGTATTTT. The V and J genes are TRBV5-1 and TRBJ2-3; D is unclear. The CDR3 runs to 15 residues. The germline V gene encodes CDR1 SGHRS and CDR2 YFSETQ. The germline V and J ends were trimmed by 4 bases and 0 bases, with 12 bases remaining between them.

The table lists this clonotype with many counts. The gene calls are TRBV12-3 or TRBV12-4 and TRBJ2-3, with 8 bases matching TRBD2. This CDR3 is built from 16 residues. V trimming: 5 bases; J trimming: 2 bases; junction bases outside the gene matches: 9. CDR3 bases: TGTGCCAGCAGTCCCGAGCGGGGGAGGCCCACAGATACGCAGTATTTT. It yields the protein CASSPERGRPTDTQYF.

This clonotype occurred many times. The CDR3 DNA follows: TGCAGCGTTGACCCGACTAGCGGGGGCGGGGGGTATACGCAGTATTTT. It yields the protein CSVDPTSGGGGYTQYF. The chain combines TRBV29-1 with TRBJ2-3, with TRBD2 matching over 12 bases. Germline loops: CDR1 SQVTM, CDR2 ANQGSEA. V was pared by 3 bases and J by 7 bases, with 11 bases of the junction left unmatched. This CDR3 contains 16 residues.

This clonotype occurred many times. The chain couples TRBV28 to TRBJ2-7; no definite D call. The germline CDR1 and CDR2 sequences are MDHEN and SYDVKM. V lost 4 bases, J lost 7 bases, and 11 bases lay in between. The CDR3 length is 12 residues. For the CDR3, the DNA is TGTGCCAGCAGTTCGGCGACTCCGGAGCAGTACTTC. Translated: CASSSATPEQYF. Variable domain in full (rest from reference TRBV28 and TRBJ2-7): DVKVTQSSRYLVKRTGEKVFLECVQDMDHENMFWYRQDPGLGLRLIYFSYDVKMKEKGDIPEGYSVSREKKERFSLILESASTNQTSMYLCASSSATPEQYFGPGTRLTVT.

This clonotype was seen many times. The V call is TRBV12-3 or TRBV12-4, the J call TRBJ2-1; TRBD2 agrees at 10 bases. The CDR3 runs to 15 residues. Trimming removed 3 bases from V and 9 bases from J; junction bases left unmatched: 8. The CDR3 reads CASSFSGLAGAEQFF. The CDR3 DNA sequence: TGTGCCAGCAGTTTCTCGGGGCTAGCGGGGGCTGAGCAGTTCTTC.

The chain combines TRBV7-9 with TRBJ2-6; 7 bases align to TRBD1. V was clipped by 5 bases and J by 0 bases; unmatched bases: 10. The CDR3 spans 18 residues. Germline values: CDR1 SEHNR, CDR2 FQNEAQ (reference sequence). The CDR3 nucleotides read TGTGCCAGCAGCCCCTTTTGGGACAGAGTCTCTGGGGCCAACGTCCTGACTTTC. Protein sequence: CASSPFWDRVSGANVLTF.